This T cell receptor (beta chain) was documented in a study of T cell repertoires in cytomegalovirus infection. This clonotype was picked up a small number of times. TCRdb reprocessed the reads with MiXCR, giving one entry per CDR3 protein. The data show fewer than 200,000 distinct CDR3 sequences, with approximately 19% seen just once and roughly 2.9% held by the top ten. V was cut by 5 bases and J by 12 bases, with 25 bases left in between. Germline V gene sequence: CDR1 SEHNR, CDR2 FQNEAQ (reference sequence). The CDR3 extends over 15 amino acids. Material for sequencing was PBMCs. This chain joins TRBV7-9 and TRBJ1-1, with D possibly TRBD1 on 5 matching bases. The sequence was collected from a human donor in good health (CMV status not recorded). Some clones in this sample may be carry-over from other donors' samples. This CDR3 is CASSIAHRDEMSTFF. The CDR3 nucleotides read TGTGCCAGCAGCATCGCCCACCGGGACGAAATGTCGACTTTCTTT.